This section outlines one T cell receptor beta chain sequence together with its context. V dropped 0 bases and J dropped 2; count of bases not matched to a gene: 8. Germline values: CDR1 SGHAT, CDR2 FQNNGV. The CDR3 length is 17 residues. The data were taken from a study of blood T cell repertoires in COVID-19. Study at large: Acute-phase and convalescent COVID-19 samples originated in the United States, Italy and Spain.

Authors' processing steps: Amplification from reference gene primers served as the basis for estimated nucleated cell counts. Clones were sequenced by immunoSEQ multiplex PCR, and TCRdb holds only the in-frame ones, with some missing. V and J calls and clone size are given by that table; D and trimming were obtained from the DNA. This sample has just under 150,000 clones, with about nine tenths found just once. The specimen was peripheral blood. The rearrangement joins TRBV11-2 to TRBJ2-7; 9 bases match TRBD2. This TCR was sampled from a man in his fifties who had recovered from COVID-19. The CDR3, as DNA: TGTGCCAGCAGCTTAGATCTCTGGAGCGGGGGGACCTACGAGCAGTACTTC. This encodes CASSLDLWSGGTYEQYF.